This passage covers 14 T cell receptor beta chains from one sample sequenced in a study of shared clonotypes between healthy human individuals. TCRdb's copy holds only in-frame clones and misses some; the assay was immunoSEQ multiplex PCR. The sample includes a few million clones, around nine tenths seen only once; the top ten take roughly 0.15%. The sequencing input was naive CD4+ T cells sorted from blood. Sample subset: CD45RA+ positively selected. These receptors were obtained from a man younger than 35 in good health.

This chain connects TRBV10-1 to TRBJ2-5, with TRBD1 matching 7 bases. Germline trimming cut 3 bases from V and 1 base from J; bases unmatched to any gene: 5. The CDR3 contains 15 residues. Germline assignment: CDR1 WNHNN and CDR2 SYGVQD (reference sequence). The CDR3 here is CASSEEGQVQETQYF. The CDR3 nucleotides read TGCGCCAGCAGTGAAGAAGGACAGGTCCAAGAGACCCAGTACTTC.

Concerning this clone itself: Different DNA sequences within this sample yield the same CDR3. The chain links TRBV5-1 to TRBJ1-2, with 8 bases identical to TRBD1. The CDR3 covers 15 residues. Germline V CDR1 and CDR2: SGHRS, YFSETQ. V lost 0 bases to trimming and J lost 0 bases; unmatched junction nucleotides: 1. The CDR3 region has the DNA TGCGCCAGCAGCTTGGAGACAGGGGCTAACTATGGCTACACCTTC. Its protein is CASSLETGANYGYTF.

The chain recombines TRBV5-1 with TRBJ1-4, with unresolved D. The CDR3 is 16 amino acids. V shed 4 bases and J shed 8 bases, with 21 bases lying between them. CDR1 SGHRS and CDR2 YFSETQ come from the germline V gene. The CDR3 loop is CASSPGGITPGEKLFF. Here the CDR3 DNA reads TGCGCCAGCAGCCCCGGAGGCATTACTCCCGGGGAAAAACTGTTTTTT.

This clone appeared once. The chain is built from TRBV29-1 and TRBJ2-3; 11 nucleotides line up with TRBD1. Germline-derived CDR1 and CDR2 are SQVTM and ANQGSEA. Trimming took 4 bases from V and 1 from J; bases not matched to a gene: 13. The CDR3 extends over 18 amino acids. The CDR3 spells CSVAPGTGGSYGTDTQYF. The CDR3 DNA sequence: TGCAGCGTTGCGCCCGGGACAGGGGGTTCTTACGGCACAGATACGCAGTATTTT.

Worth noting for this clone: The same CDR3 also results from other DNA sequences found in this sample. The chain joins TRBV30 to TRBJ2-7, with no clear D. The CDR3 runs to 12 residues. CDR1 is GTSNPN, CDR2 SVGIG, per germline (reference sequence). V dropped 1 base and J dropped 2 bases, with 6 bases sitting between them. The CDR3 DNA reads as TGTGCCTGGAGTGGCAGTCCCTACGAGCAGTACTTC. Protein sequence: CAWSGSPYEQYF. The full variable domain, completed using reference TRBV30 and TRBJ2-7, is SQTIHQWPATLVQPVGSPLSLECTVEGTSNPNLYWYRQAAGRGLQLLFYSVGIGQISSEVPQNLSASRPQDRQFILSSKKLLLSDSGFYLCAWSGSPYEQYFGPGTRLTVT.

The chain recombines TRBV7-9 with TRBJ2-3; the match to TRBD2 covers 9 bases. CDR1 and CDR2 (germline): SEHNR, FQNEAQ (reference sequence). Trimming removed 5 bases from V and 2 bases from J; junction bases left unmatched: 11. The CDR3 runs 17 residues. As DNA, the CDR3 is TGTGCCAGCAGCCCGATGAGGTCTAGCGGGACCACAGATACGCAGTATTTT. It is translated as CASSPMRSSGTTDTQYF. The whole variable domain, filled in from reference TRBV7-9 and TRBJ2-3, reads DTGVSQNPRHKITKRGQNVTFRCDPISEHNRLYWYRQTLGQGPEFLTYFQNEAQLEKSRLLSDRFSAERPKGSFSTLEIQRTEQGDSAMYLCASSPMRSSGTTDTQYFGPGTRLTVL.

This clone was seen once. The chain employs TRBV9 and TRBJ2-5; D perhaps matches TRBD1 (7 bases). The V gene lost 1 base and the J gene lost 5 bases, with 15 bases spanning the gap. The CDR3 is made up of 15 amino acids. Germline V gene sequence: CDR1 SGDLS, CDR2 YYNGEE. CDR3 loop: CASSVSGGIWETQYF. CDR3 nucleotide sequence: TGTGCCAGCAGCGTATCAGGGGGGATTTGGGAGACCCAGTACTTC. The entire variable domain, with the rest obtained from reference TRBV9 and TRBJ2-5, is as follows: DSGVTQTPKHLITATGQRVTLRCSPRSGDLSVYWYQQSLDQGLQFLIQYYNGEERAKGNILERFSAQQFPDLHSELNLSSLELGDSALYFCASSVSGGIWETQYFGPGTRLLVL.

The chain has TRBV27 and TRBJ1-2, with a weak D call TRBD1 (5 bases). Germline V CDR1 and CDR2: MNHEY, SMNVEV (reference sequence). Deletions cut 9 bases from V and 5 bases from J, with 19 bases between. This CDR3 has 14 amino acids. CDR3 bases: TGTGCCAGTAGGGACGGCGGATTGATTTATGGCTACACCTTC. Translated, it gives CASRDGGLIYGYTF.

The rearrangement uses TRBV4-3 and TRBJ1-4; no firm D call. V lost 2 bases to trimming and J lost 2 bases, with 12 bases between them. The CDR3 spans 16 residues. The germline V gene encodes CDR1 LGHNA and CDR2 YSLEER. CDR3 bases: TGCGCCAGCAGCCAAACAAGCGGACGGACTAATGAAAAACTGTTTTTT. It is translated as CASSQTSGRTNEKLFF.

With respect to this clone: Different DNA sequences within this sample yield the same CDR3. The chain combines TRBV5-1 with TRBJ1-1; TRBD1 is a possible D gene (6 bases). Between the trimmed V and J ends, which lost 4 bases and 0 bases, there was a span of 10 bases. The CDR3 is 14 residues long. Germline-derived CDR1 and CDR2 are SGHRS and YFSETQ. DNA of the CDR3: TGCGCCAGCAGCCCACAGGGCTTGAACACTGAAGCTTTCTTT. It yields the protein CASSPQGLNTEAFF.

The genes are TRBV4-2 and TRBJ2-5, with 9 nucleotides matching TRBD2. CDR1 is LGHNA, CDR2 YNFKEQ, per germline. The CDR3 length is 17 residues. With 0 bases clipped from V and 2 bases from J, the junction kept 7 bases outside the gene matches. CDR3: CASSQDPGTSSQETQYF. Here the CDR3 DNA reads TGTGCCAGCAGCCAAGACCCCGGGACTAGCTCTCAAGAGACCCAGTACTTC.

The chain joins TRBV7-2 to TRBJ2-1; 8 bases line up with TRBD2. Germline-derived CDR1 and CDR2 are SGHTA and FQGNSA. Trimming removed 5 bases from V and 2 bases from J; junction bases left unmatched: 5. The CDR3 runs to 15 residues. The CDR3 region has the DNA TGTGCCAGCAGCACCAGCGGGAGCCCCTACAATGAGCAGTTCTTC. Translating it yields CASSTSGSPYNEQFF.

This sequence joins TRBV6-1 and TRBJ2-1; unclear D gene. The germline V and J ends were trimmed by 6 bases and 6 bases, with 9 bases remaining between them. Germline lookup yields CDR1 MNHNS and CDR2 SASEGT. The CDR3 consists of 12 residues. CDR3 in amino acids: CASSRPLNEQFF. CDR3 nucleotide sequence: TGTGCCAGCAGCCGGCCCCTCAATGAGCAGTTCTTC.

This chain links TRBV28 with TRBJ1-2; D is perhaps TRBD1 (5 bases). V shed 7 bases and J shed 7 bases, with 19 bases lying between them. The germline CDR1 and CDR2 sequences are MDHEN and SYDVKM. The CDR3 consists of 14 residues. CDR3: CASNERGEIFGYTF. The CDR3 DNA sequence: TGTGCCAGCAACGAAAGAGGGGAGATTTTTGGCTACACCTTC.